The rows below give T cell receptor beta chains drawn from one sample of a study of T-cell reconstitution after alpha-beta-depleted transplantation in children. TCRdb analysed the PCR reads with MiXCR anew, one entry per CDR3 protein. This sample has about 640,000 distinct CDR3 sequences; 15% to 20% occur once, and the top ten carry under 1.2%. Specimen: PBMCs from the stem cell graft donor, collected from the stem cell graft. Source of these receptors: a human donor who donated a stem cell graft to a child with acute myeloid leukemia. CDR3s include the opening cysteine and the closing phenylalanine or tryptophan. D genes are given only for firm matches. Clone sizes are given selectively: once, few, many, or a class where the clone is expanded.

NA,TRBJ2-3,TRBV20-1,many,CSARDPSFKLNTQYF,TGCAGTGCTAGAGATCCTAGCTTCAAACTTAATACGCAGTATTTT
TRBD2,TRBJ2-7,TRBV5-6,few,CASSKGGYYEQYF,TGTGCCAGCAGCAAGGGAGGGTACTACGAGCAGTACTTC
NA,TRBJ1-2,TRBV6-1,few,CASSPTDGANYGYTF,TGTGCCAGCAGCCCAACGGACGGGGCCAACTATGGCTACACCTTC
TRBD2,TRBJ2-5,TRBV7-3,NA,CASSPSGGGETQYF,TGTGCCAGCAGCCCTAGCGGGGGTGGGGAGACCCAGTACTTC
NA,TRBJ1-4,TRBV28,NA,CAIRKVAAENEKLFF,TGTGCCATCCGAAAAGTGGCAGCAGAAAATGAAAAACTGTTTTTT
TRBD1,TRBJ2-1,TRBV12-3/TRBV12-4,NA,CASSFFGTDNEQFF,TGTGCCAGCAGTTTTTTTGGGACAGACAATGAGCAGTTCTTC
NA,TRBJ1-1,TRBV20-1,NA,CSARDYFRGAFF,TGCAGTGCTAGAGATTATTTTAGGGGAGCTTTCTTT
TRBD2,TRBJ2-2,TRBV4-3,few,CASSMLAGGLGGELFF,TGCGCCAGCAGCATGCTAGCGGGGGGGCTCGGTGGGGAGCTGTTTTTT
NA,TRBJ1-1,TRBV11-2,NA,CASSLLSGANTEAFF,TGTGCCAGCAGCTTACTTTCCGGGGCTAACACTGAAGCTTTCTTT
TRBD1,TRBJ1-5,TRBV4-1,NA,CASSQTGEGQPQHF,TGCGCCAGCAGCCAAACAGGGGAGGGCCAGCCCCAGCATTTT
NA,TRBJ1-1,TRBV7-9,NA,CASSLSTARVFTEAFF,TGTGCCAGCAGCCTCTCGACAGCACGGGTATTCACTGAAGCTTTCTTT
NA,TRBJ2-3,TRBV4-2,NA,CASSQGRWDTQYF,TGTGCCAGCAGCCAAGGGCGTTGGGATACGCAGTATTTT
TRBD2,TRBJ2-5,TRBV24-1,NA,CATSDRTSGWRETQYF,TGTGCCACCAGTGACAGGACTAGCGGTTGGAGAGAGACCCAGTACTTC
TRBD2,TRBJ2-3,TRBV7-2,few,CASSYGLAGLSDTQYF,TGTGCCAGCAGCTACGGACTAGCGGGGTTGTCAGATACGCAGTATTTT
TRBD2,TRBJ2-5,TRBV2,NA,CASRDAGVGQETQYF,TGTGCCAGCAGAGACGCGGGGGTGGGGCAAGAGACCCAGTACTTC
NA,TRBJ1-3,TRBV7-4,few,CASNRTDRNSGNTIYF,TGTGCCAGCAATAGGACAGACCGGAACTCTGGAAACACCATATATTTT
NA,TRBJ1-2,TRBV28,NA,CASSLGTRGYTF,TGTGCCAGCAGTTTGGGGACTCGCGGCTACACCTTC